What follows describes a single T cell receptor beta chain. Its specificity is unknown. The sample comes from a study of T cells expressing NK-cell markers. Whole-study context: Repertoires of TCR beta were obtained from T cells sorted as CD3+CD56+NKG2C+, CD3+CD56+NKG2C- and CD3+CD56-NKG2C+. There were seven HCMV-seropositive donors and one seronegative donor among the eight sequenced. Study-level findings and limits: Specificity for HCMV among expanded NKG2C+ T cell clones was not established.

The CDR3 has 15 amino acids. CDR1 and CDR2 from the germline V gene are MNHEY and SMNVEV (reference sequence). TCRdb re-called the 5' RACE reads; one entry per CDR3 protein, DNA not given. The sample has a few hundred thousand distinct CDR3 sequences; the top ten hold 0.39%. The sample consisted of blood T cells: a sorted CD56 or NKG2C T cell subset, CD4+ or CD8+ T cells, or bulk PBMC T cells (not recorded which). This chain joins TRBV27 and TRBJ2-7; without DNA, the TCRdb call of TRBD1 cannot be checked. This sequence originates from a man between 18 and 29 years old in good health. CDR3 sequence reads: CASSLRGQGSYEQYF.